These 10 T cell receptor beta chains were all obtained from the same sample, sequenced in a study of post-analysis software for immune sequencing data. Broader study findings: Patients showed TRBV5-6, TRBV5-1 and TRBV20-1 among five TRBV segments more frequent than in controls.

These receptors lack a known antigen. The library was made from cDNA and included unique molecular identifiers. TCRdb independently ran MiXCR on the PCR reads; one entry per CDR3 protein. The sample has around 500,000 distinct CDR3 sequences, around 31% seen once. The sample taken for sequencing was blood. These receptors were collected from a girl younger than 18 with multiple sclerosis.

This clonotype was picked up a small number of times. The J gene is TRBJ2-5, the V gene TRBV10-3; 12 bases are shared with TRBD2. The better agreement between TRBJ2-7 and the DNA end casts doubt on the J call. The CDR3 covers 13 residues. Per the germline V gene, CDR1 is ENHRY and CDR2 is SYGVKD. CDR3 sequence (DNA): TGTGCCATCAGGACTAGCGGGGGTTACGAGCAGTACTTC. Amino acid sequence: CAIRTSGGYEQYF.

The chain carries TRBV20-1 and TRBJ2-4; D not certain. Germline values: CDR1 DFQATT, CDR2 SNEGSKA (reference sequence). Trimming removed 7 bases from V and 2 bases from J, with 24 bases in between. The CDR3 is 17 residues long. The CDR3 DNA reads TGCAGTGGATTGTCTGAAAGCCTAGTTCGAACCAAAAACATTCAGTACTTC. Amino acids: CSGLSESLVRTKNIQYF.

The rearrangement links TRBV4-1 to TRBJ2-7; 7 bases line up with TRBD1. The germline gives CDR1 MGHRA, CDR2 YSYEKL. With V trimmed by 3 bases and J by 2 bases, 7 bases remained unmatched. The CDR3 totals 15 residues. The CDR3 loop is CASSQGPGTAYEQYF. DNA for the CDR3: TGCGCCAGCAGCCAGGGGCCGGGGACAGCCTACGAGCAGTACTTC.

To note about this clonotype: Compared with germline, one end of the junction differs, possibly owing to a read error. This chain links TRBV5-1 with TRBJ2-1, with D perhaps assigned TRBD1 or TRBD2 (6 bases each). Germline CDR1 SGHRS, CDR2 YFSETQ. The CDR3 runs to 16 residues. The CDR3 protein is CASSWGAKRSYDEQFF. For the CDR3, the DNA is TGCGCCAGCAGCTGGGGGGCGAAGAGATCCTACGATGAGCAGTTCTTC.

CDR3 region: CATRTGSLYNEQYF. CDR3 sequence (DNA): TGTGCCACCCGGACAGGATCCCTTTACAATGAGCAGTACTTC. The chain uses TRBV10-3 and TRBJ2-1; 7 nucleotides match TRBD1. The DNA end favors TRBJ2-7, so the J call may be wrong. Germline V CDR1 and CDR2: ENHRY, SYGVKD. CDR3 length: 14 residues.

The genes are TRBV20-1 and TRBJ1-5; D uncertain. Looked up from germline, CDR1 is DFQATT and CDR2 is SNEGSKA (reference sequence). V lost 2 bases, J lost 2 bases, and 16 bases lay in between. This CDR3 contains 16 residues. CDR3 loop: CSARPTSTGGNQPQHF. CDR3 in DNA: TGCAGTGCTAGACCCACAAGTACTGGAGGCAATCAGCCCCAGCATTTT.

The J gene is TRBJ2-3, the V gene TRBV20-1; possible D gene TRBD2, 7 bases. Germline V gene data show CDR1 as DFQATT and CDR2 as SNEGSKA (reference sequence). V lost 5 bases and J 2 bases, leaving 23 bases between the germline ends. This CDR3 spans 17 amino acids. The chain's CDR3 is CSAPDGGAGAFTDTQYF. The DNA for the CDR3 is TGCAGTGCTCCTGACGGCGGCGCGGGGGCCTTCACAGATACGCAGTATTTT.

The rearrangement links TRBV20-1 to TRBJ2-2; 8 bases fit TRBD1. CDR1 DFQATT and CDR2 SNEGSKA come from the germline V gene (reference sequence). The CDR3 runs 14 residues. V shed 2 bases, J shed 7 bases, and the junction held 6 bases outside the gene matches. DNA for the CDR3: TGCAGTGCTAGAATGACAGGGGACATCGGGGAGCTGTTTTTT. It yields the protein CSARMTGDIGELFF.

V and J are TRBV18 and TRBJ2-1; 10 positions agree with TRBD2. The CDR3 is 15 amino acids. The V and J ends lost 1 base and 7 bases, in that order; junction bases with no gene match: 4. Germline values: CDR1 KGHSH, CDR2 LQKENI. The CDR3 protein is CASSPLEAGGNEQFF. CDR3 DNA: TGTGCCAGCTCACCACTTGAAGCGGGGGGGAATGAGCAGTTCTTC.

The V gene is TRBV20-1, the J gene TRBJ1-2; no definite D call. CDR1 and CDR2 (germline): DFQATT, SNEGSKA (reference sequence). V lost 7 bases, J lost 5 bases, and 20 bases lay in between. The CDR3 consists of 14 residues. The CDR3 sequence: CSGPDRSRLYGYTF. In nucleotides, the CDR3 is TGCAGTGGGCCGGACCGCAGTCGCCTTTATGGCTACACCTTC.